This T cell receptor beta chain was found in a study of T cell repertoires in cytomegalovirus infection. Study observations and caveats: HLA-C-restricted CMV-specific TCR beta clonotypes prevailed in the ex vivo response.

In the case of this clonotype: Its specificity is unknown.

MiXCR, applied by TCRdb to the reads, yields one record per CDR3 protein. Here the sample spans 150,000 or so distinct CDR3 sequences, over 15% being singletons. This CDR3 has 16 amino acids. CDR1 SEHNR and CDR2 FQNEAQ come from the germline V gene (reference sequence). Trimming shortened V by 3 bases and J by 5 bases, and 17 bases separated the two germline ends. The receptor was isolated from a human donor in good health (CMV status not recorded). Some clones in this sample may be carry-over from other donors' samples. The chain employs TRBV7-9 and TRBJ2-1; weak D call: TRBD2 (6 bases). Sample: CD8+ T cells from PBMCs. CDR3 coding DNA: TGTGCCAGCAGCTTTGCAGCGGGCGAGCCCAACAATGAGCAGTTCTTC. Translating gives CASSFAAGEPNNEQFF.